Listed here are 17 T cell receptor beta chains from one sample, sequenced in a study of T cell responses to AZD1222 COVID-19 vaccine. Sequenced by immunoSEQ multiplex PCR; TCRdb stores in-frame clones only, minus some. The table shows fewer than 70,000 clones, with about 83% occurring only once. The sequenced sample was peripheral blood, obtained 28 days after the second AZD1222 dose. Source of these receptors: an adult who received the AZD1222 COVID-19 vaccine.

V gene TRBV9 combines with J gene TRBJ2-1, with 9 nucleotides matching TRBD1. The CDR3 extends over 15 amino acids. Per germline, CDR1 SGDLS and CDR2 YYNGEE. Trimming at V came to 3 bases and at J to 7 bases, leaving 8 bases not matched to a gene. CDR3 DNA: TGTGCCAGCAGCGAGACGGGACAGGGTGCGAATGAGCAGTTCTTC. Its protein product is CASSETGQGANEQFF. Using reference TRBV9 and TRBJ2-1 for the parts outside the CDR3, the full variable domain is DSGVTQTPKHLITATGQRVTLRCSPRSGDLSVYWYQQSLDQGLQFLIQYYNGEERAKGNILERFSAQQFPDLHSELNLSSLELGDSALYFCASSETGQGANEQFFGPGTRLTVL.

V and J are TRBV5-1 and TRBJ2-7, with 8 bases identical to TRBD1. The CDR3 covers 15 residues. CDR1 SGHRS and CDR2 YFSETQ come from the germline V gene. Trimming removed 4 bases from V and 5 bases from J; junction bases left unmatched: 11. The CDR3 spells CASSARTGLFDEQYF. In nucleotides, the CDR3 is TGCGCCAGCAGCGCGAGGACAGGGCTTTTTGACGAGCAGTACTTC.

CDR3 sequence: CASSLDRNYEQYF. The CDR3 region has the DNA TGTGCCAGCAGCTTAGACAGGAACTACGAGCAGTACTTC. The chain recombines TRBV6-5 with TRBJ2-7; tentatively, D is TRBD1 (6 bases). CDR3 length: 13 residues. The germline V and J ends were trimmed by 6 bases and 3 bases, with 12 bases remaining between them. The V gene's germline CDR1 is MNHEY and CDR2 SVGAGI.

V is TRBV5-1 and J is TRBJ2-1, with a weak D call TRBD2 (6 bases). Trimming left V 4 bases short and J 4 bases short, with 15 bases between. Germline CDR1 is SGHRS and CDR2 is YFSETQ. The CDR3 loop spans 15 amino acids. CDR3 amino acids: CASSTGLLLYNEQFF. CDR3 coding DNA: TGCGCCAGCAGCACGGGACTCCTTCTTTACAATGAGCAGTTCTTC.

This clone was found a few times. The genes are TRBV19 and TRBJ1-2; TRBD1 is a possible D gene (5 bases). CDR3 length: 15 amino acids. Trimming stripped 7 bases from V and 8 bases from J, with 23 bases between. Germline V gene data show CDR1 as LNHDA and CDR2 as SQIVND (reference sequence). CDR3 nucleotide sequence: TGTGCCAGTACCACCCCTAGGACGGGGGATGAGGGCTACACCTTC. Its protein product is CASTTPRTGDEGYTF. Full variable domain (missing parts from reference TRBV19 and TRBJ1-2): DGGITQSPKYLFRKEGQNVTLSCEQNLNHDAMYWYRQDPGQGLRLIYYSQIVNDFQKGDIAEGYSVSREKKESFPLTVTSAQKNPTAFYLCASTTPRTGDEGYTFGSGTRLTVV.

J is TRBJ2-7 and V is TRBV5-1; no definite D call. CDR3 size: 13 residues. The V end was cut by 0 bases, the J end by 0 bases, with 4 bases between. Germline V lookup: CDR1 SGHRS, CDR2 YFSETQ. CDR3: CASSLVVSYEQYF. DNA for the CDR3: TGCGCCAGCAGCTTGGTAGTCTCCTACGAGCAGTACTTC.

The chain has TRBV21-1 and TRBJ1-4; the table calls TRBD1, which could not be checked here. TRBV21-1 is classified as a pseudogene. The CDR3 runs to 20 residues. For the CDR3, the DNA is TGTGCCAGCAGCAAAGCGCGTGAAAGGGGGCCGGGAGATACTAATGAAAAACTGTTTTTT. Amino acids: CASSKARERGPGDTNEKLFF.

Sample share makes this clone medium-sized (0.01 to 0.1%). The chain uses TRBV3-1 (or the pseudogene TRBV3-2) and TRBJ2-7, with 9 positions matching TRBD2. In germline, CDR1 is LGHDT, CDR2 YNNKEL (reference sequence). The CDR3 runs 16 residues. V shed 4 bases, J shed 3 bases, and the junction held 10 bases outside the gene matches. CDR3 coding DNA: TGTGCCAGCAGCCCCCGGGGTAGCGGGGGATACTACGAGCAGTACTTC. This gives the protein CASSPRGSGGYYEQYF.

The chain recombines TRBV12-3 or TRBV12-4 with TRBJ1-2; D is unresolved. This CDR3 has 13 residues. Trimming stripped 5 bases from V and 4 bases from J, with 11 bases between. The CDR3 nucleotides read TGTGCCAGCAGTCTCGAGGGAAGCTATGGCTACACCTTC. Translated: CASSLEGSYGYTF.

The rearrangement links TRBV5-1 to TRBJ1-1; D remains unclear. This CDR3 region has 13 residues. V lost 5 bases and J lost 6, with 14 bases in between. Germline CDR1 SGHRS, CDR2 YFSETQ. CDR3 coding DNA: TGCGCCAGCAGGGAAATTAGTATGGCTGAAGCTTTCTTT. Amino acids: CASREISMAEAFF.

The chain recombines TRBV18 with TRBJ1-1; TRBD1 might be the D (6 bases). From germline, CDR1 is KGHSH and CDR2 LQKENI. Deletions cut 8 bases from V and 0 bases from J, with 13 bases between. The CDR3 is 14 amino acids. The DNA for the CDR3 is TGTGCCAGCACCTTGGGGACAATGAACACTGAAGCTTTCTTT. Translated, it gives CASTLGTMNTEAFF.

The rearrangement uses TRBV7-3 and TRBJ2-3; 7 bases map to TRBD1. The J segment lost 2 bases and the V segment lost 5 bases, leaving 10 bases of the junction unmatched. CDR3 length: 16 amino acids. Germline V CDR1 and CDR2: SGHTA, FQGTGA. Here the CDR3 reads CASSPVWDRTTDTQYF. Written as DNA, the CDR3 is TGTGCCAGCAGCCCAGTTTGGGACAGAACCACAGATACGCAGTATTTT.

There are a few counts of this clone. The V call is TRBV27, the J call TRBJ1-5; maybe TRBD1 (5 bases). The CDR3 contains 14 residues. Trimming stripped 4 bases from V and 2 bases from J, with 9 bases between. The germline CDR1 and CDR2 sequences are MNHEY and SMNVEV (reference sequence). CDR3 sequence: CASSSRDGNQPQHF. The CDR3 DNA follows: TGTGCCAGCAGTTCCCGGGACGGCAATCAGCCCCAGCATTTT.

The rearrangement uses TRBV18 and TRBJ1-2, with D possibly matching TRBD1 (5 bases). CDR1 and CDR2 (germline): KGHSH, LQKENI. This CDR3 is 14 amino acids long. Trimming shortened V by 2 bases and J by 8 bases, and 15 bases separated the two germline ends. The CDR3 loop reads CASSPGPGLGGYTF. The CDR3 DNA reads TGTGCCAGCTCACCAGGCCCAGGGCTAGGGGGCTACACCTTC.

The gene calls are TRBV7-9 and TRBJ1-1; unclear D gene. CDR3 length: 12 amino acids. Deletions cut 5 bases from V and 3 bases from J, with 7 bases between. The germline CDR1 and CDR2 sequences are SEHNR and FQNEAQ (reference sequence). Written as DNA, the CDR3 is TGTGCCAGCAGCCTCCATGACACTGAAGCTTTCTTT. The encoded protein is CASSLHDTEAFF.

This clone has only one observation. V and J are TRBV16 and TRBJ1-2; weak D call: TRBD1 (5 bases). The CDR3 extends over 13 amino acids. The V gene's germline CDR1 is KGHSY and CDR2 FQNENV. Trimming took off 5 bases at V and 5 bases at J, with 12 bases between the two ends. The CDR3 is CASSFAGSYGYTF. In DNA form, the CDR3 reads TGTGCCAGCAGCTTCGCAGGGTCTTATGGCTACACCTTC.

This chain's CDR3 is CASRSGGTVTDTQYF. CDR3 DNA: TGTGCCAGCAGGAGCGGGGGGACCGTCACAGATACGCAGTATTTT. This sequence joins TRBV2 and TRBJ2-3, with 9 bases lining up with TRBD2. The CDR3 totals 15 residues. J lost 2 bases, V lost 6 bases, and 6 bases had no gene match. Per germline, CDR1 SNHLY and CDR2 FYNNEI. The whole variable domain, filled in from reference TRBV2 and TRBJ2-3, reads EPEVTQTPSHQVTQMGQEVILRCVPISNHLYFYWYRQILGQKVEFLVSFYNNEISEKSEIFDDQFSVERPDGSNFTLKIRSTKLEDSAMYFCASRSGGTVTDTQYFGPGTRLTVL.